Listed below are T cell receptor beta chains from one sample, sequenced in a study of shared clonotypes between healthy human individuals. This table comes from immunoSEQ multiplex PCR, and its TCRdb copy is limited to in-frame clones, with some not included. Among more than 850,000 clones listed, 75% to 85% were seen once. The material sequenced was memory CD4+ T cells from PBMCs. Receptors were obtained from a man younger than 35 in good health. Some clones in this sample may be carry-over from other donors' samples. The CDR3 runs from the conserved cysteine through the conserved F or W. The order of the fields is D gene, J gene, V gene, CDR3 protein. The D gene is left open where the match is weak.

>.|TRBJ1-5|TRBV29-1
CSVWAGSNQPQHF
>.|TRBJ2-3|TRBV28
CASSYRGGNTQYF
>TRBD2|TRBJ2-1|TRBV28
CASSLWGGRAGGEQFF
>.|TRBJ2-5|TRBV19
CASSIDPGGTQQETQYF
>TRBD2|TRBJ2-7|TRBV6-1
CASSGEGEQYF
>.|TRBJ2-7|TRBV27
CASSSRATRTYEQYF
>.|TRBJ2-6|TRBV30
CAWAKGLLSSGANVLTF
>TRBD1|TRBJ1-4|TRBV7-9
CASSAQGGENEKLFF
>.|TRBJ2-7|TRBV28
CASISPSGEQYF
>TRBD1|TRBJ1-3|TRBV5-1
CASSLQTGGDRYF
>.|TRBJ1-4|TRBV15
CATSRDSAGSNEKLFF
>.|TRBJ1-1|TRBV4-3
CASSQRGYTEAFF
>TRBD1|TRBJ1-3|TRBV7-9
CASSSQDRGSGNTIYF
>TRBD1|TRBJ2-7|TRBV6-4
CASSAGTGGSYEQYF
>.|TRBJ2-7|TRBV5-1
CASRVDPLLYEQYF
>.|TRBJ1-2|TRBV19
CASSIPPRSGANYGYTF
>.|TRBJ1-1|TRBV29-1
CSAQNTEAFF
>TRBD2|TRBJ2-5|TRBV5-1
CASSGGLAGALGETQYF
>.|TRBJ2-3|TRBV6-1
CASSEDWPGSTDTQYF
>.|TRBJ1-2|TRBV6-1
CASSEYGNYGYTF
>.|TRBJ2-2|TRBV7-7
CASSFARDTGELFF
>TRBD1|TRBJ1-1|TRBV10-3
CAIKLSGQEGRAFF
>.|TRBJ2-3|TRBV15
CATSRDVDTQYF
>.|TRBJ2-5|TRBV7-6
CASSPQGFGQETQYF
>TRBD1|TRBJ1-2|TRBV28
CASSLLTTGTGTYGYTF
>.|TRBJ1-3|TRBV7-2
CASRGTAGNTIYF
>.|TRBJ2-5|TRBV6-1
CASSRHQETQYF
>TRBD1|TRBJ1-1|TRBV5-1
CASSLQTGGTEAFF
>TRBD1|TRBJ1-5|TRBV19
CASSPNKSGTGGQLYSNQPQHF
>.|TRBJ2-2|TRBV19
CATKRGFFTGELFF
>.|TRBJ2-6|TRBV5-1
CASSGAEFGANVLTF
>TRBD2|TRBJ2-1|TRBV12-5
CASGLVLAGVAEQFF
>.|TRBJ2-3|TRBV18
CASSLPHGTDTQYF
>TRBD2|TRBJ2-3|TRBV30
CAWRLAGGPDTQYF
>.|TRBJ1-1|TRBV19
CASSIRVGGTEAFF
>.|TRBJ1-6|TRBV27
CASSLQGWNSPLHF
>.|TRBJ1-1|TRBV29-1
CSVARDRRNTEAFF
>.|TRBJ2-5|TRBV5-1
CASSRGAGNRETQYF
>.|TRBJ2-3|TRBV5-1
CASSSRANTDTQYF
>TRBD1|TRBJ1-5|TRBV7-8
CASSPGTDYSNQPQHF
>.|TRBJ1-2|TRBV18
CASSPRQVPNWDYGYTF
>TRBD2|TRBJ2-3|TRBV25-1
CASSVLAGGIFGTDTQYF
>TRBD2|TRBJ2-3|TRBV13
CASSLGLAGASDTQYF
>.|TRBJ1-5|TRBV6-1
CASSGEGRSSNQPQHF
>.|TRBJ2-3|TRBV5-1
CASSLQFPDTQYF
>.|TRBJ1-4|TRBV18
CASSRPGQATNEKLFF
>.|TRBJ2-4|TRBV28
CASSLPRGAGMGLAKNIQYF
>TRBD1|TRBJ1-2|TRBV5-1
CASSFQGQGELYGYTF
>TRBD1|TRBJ2-1|TRBV5-1
CASRGQGENEQFF
>TRBD2|TRBJ2-7|TRBV28
CASTVGASGSYEQYF
>TRBD1|TRBJ2-3|TRBV7-2
CASSLLLTGGGTDTQYF
>.|TRBJ1-1|TRBV5-1
CASSLVPDRNTEAFF
>.|TRBJ1-2|TRBV6-6
CASSLGQFGGYTF
>TRBD2|TRBJ2-2|TRBV28
CASSLILWTSGSIGELFF
>.|TRBJ2-5|TRBV7-9
CASSPRRVRQETQYF
>TRBD1|TRBJ1-4|TRBV4-2
CASTRKGTGEEKLFF